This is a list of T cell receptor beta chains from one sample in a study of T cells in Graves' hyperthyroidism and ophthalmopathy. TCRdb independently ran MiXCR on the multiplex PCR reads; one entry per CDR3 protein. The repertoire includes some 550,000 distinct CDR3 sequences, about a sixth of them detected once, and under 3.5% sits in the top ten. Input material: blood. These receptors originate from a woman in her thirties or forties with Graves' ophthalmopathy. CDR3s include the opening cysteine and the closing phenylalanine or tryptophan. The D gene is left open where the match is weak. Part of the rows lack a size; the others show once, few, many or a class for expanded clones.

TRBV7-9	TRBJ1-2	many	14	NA	CASTQRIDSAGYTF	TGTGCCAGCACCCAGCGGATCGATTCAGCTGGCTACACCTTC
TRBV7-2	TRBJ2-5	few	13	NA	CASSLSLLETQYF	TGTGCCAGCAGCTTATCTTTACTAGAGACCCAGTACTTC
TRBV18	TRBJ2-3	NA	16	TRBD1	CASSPIPTGGADTQYF	TGTGCCAGCTCACCGATTCCGACAGGGGGTGCAGATACGCAGTATTTT
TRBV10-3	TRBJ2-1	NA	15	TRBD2	CAISESSGRIHEQFF	TGTGCCATCAGTGAGTCTAGCGGGAGAATCCATGAGCAGTTCTTC
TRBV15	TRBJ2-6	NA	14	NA	CATSRDGGANVLTF	TGTGCCACCAGCAGAGATGGAGGGGCCAACGTCCTGACTTTC
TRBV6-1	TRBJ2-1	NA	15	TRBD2	CASSLIGDYVNEQFF	TGTGCCAGCAGCCTAATCGGGGACTACGTCAATGAGCAGTTCTTC
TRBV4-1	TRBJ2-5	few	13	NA	CASSLGGLKTQYF	TGCGCCAGCAGCCTGGGGGGTTTGAAGACCCAGTACTTC
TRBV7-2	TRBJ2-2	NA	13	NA	CASSFQVTGELFF	TGTGCCAGCAGCTTCCAGGTTACCGGGGAGCTGTTTTTT
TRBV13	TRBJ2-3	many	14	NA	CASSSRGPTETQYF	TGTGCCAGCAGCTCGAGGGGCCCAACCGAAACGCAGTATTTT
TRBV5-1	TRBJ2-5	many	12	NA	CASRPGTETQYF	TGCGCCAGCAGGCCAGGGACGGAGACCCAGTACTTC
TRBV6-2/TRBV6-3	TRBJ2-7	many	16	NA	CASSYSSSLWGYEQYF	TGTGCCAGCAGTTACTCGAGTTCTCTTTGGGGCTACGAGCAGTACTTC
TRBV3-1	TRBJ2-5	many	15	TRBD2	CASSNGLAGRETQYF	TGTGCCAGCAGCAACGGACTAGCGGGGAGGGAGACCCAGTACTTC
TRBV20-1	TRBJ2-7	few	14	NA	CSARGGDYRKEQYF	TGCAGTGCTAGGGGCGGAGACTACAGAAAAGAGCAGTACTTC
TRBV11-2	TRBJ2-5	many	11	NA	CASSPGTAQYF	TGTGCCAGCAGCCCCGGTACGGCCCAGTACTTC
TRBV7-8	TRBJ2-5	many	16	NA	CASSLVPLKAQETQYF	TGTGCCAGCAGCTTAGTCCCCCTGAAAGCCCAAGAGACCCAGTACTTC
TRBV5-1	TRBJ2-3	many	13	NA	CASSLAFTDTQYF	TGCGCCAGCAGCTTGGCCTTCACAGATACGCAGTATTTT
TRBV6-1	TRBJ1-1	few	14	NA	CASRKTGPRTEAFF	TGTGCCAGCAGGAAAACAGGGCCCCGGACTGAAGCTTTCTTT
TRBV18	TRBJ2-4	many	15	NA	CASSLTGGGKNIQYF	TGTGCCAGCTCACTCACAGGCGGAGGCAAAAACATTCAGTACTTC
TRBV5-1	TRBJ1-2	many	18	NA	CASSPGQGQSRANYGYTF	TGCGCCAGCAGCCCTGGACAAGGACAAAGTCGAGCTAACTATGGCTACACCTTC
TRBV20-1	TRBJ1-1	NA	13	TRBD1	CSASADRDTEAFF	TGCAGTGCTAGTGCGGACAGGGACACTGAAGCTTTCTTT
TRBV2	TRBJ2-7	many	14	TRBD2	CASSEMGLADGQYF	TGTGCCAGCAGTGAAATGGGACTAGCGGATGGGCAGTACTTC
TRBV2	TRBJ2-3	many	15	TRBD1	CASSGDSLRTDTQYF	TGTGCCAGCAGTGGGGACAGTCTTCGCACAGATACGCAGTATTTT